This TCR beta chain derives from a study of chemoradiotherapy in HPV16-positive cancers. Points from the study as a whole: For HPV16-positive patients, expanding HPV-responsive T cells associated with longer recurrence-free survival.

The length of the CDR3 is 14 residues. V was clipped by 1 base and J by 1 base, with 8 bases between them. Germline CDR1 and CDR2: SGHRS and YFSETQ. For this clone: Its antigen remains unidentified.

Sequencing used immunoSEQ multiplex PCR; TCRdb keeps in-frame clones, though not all of them. The sample comprises fewer than 40,000 clones, 92% of which are singletons, and 3.5% to 4% rests with the top ten. The clonotype was recovered from a human donor with HPV-associated anogenital cancer. This rearrangement joins TRBV5-1 to TRBJ1-2; a weak D match, TRBD1 (6 bases). The sequences come from blood, collected from a patient who underwent chemoradiotherapy. The CDR3 region has the DNA TGCGCCAGCAGCTTGAAACAGGGTAACTATGGCTACACCTTC. Its protein is CASSLKQGNYGYTF.